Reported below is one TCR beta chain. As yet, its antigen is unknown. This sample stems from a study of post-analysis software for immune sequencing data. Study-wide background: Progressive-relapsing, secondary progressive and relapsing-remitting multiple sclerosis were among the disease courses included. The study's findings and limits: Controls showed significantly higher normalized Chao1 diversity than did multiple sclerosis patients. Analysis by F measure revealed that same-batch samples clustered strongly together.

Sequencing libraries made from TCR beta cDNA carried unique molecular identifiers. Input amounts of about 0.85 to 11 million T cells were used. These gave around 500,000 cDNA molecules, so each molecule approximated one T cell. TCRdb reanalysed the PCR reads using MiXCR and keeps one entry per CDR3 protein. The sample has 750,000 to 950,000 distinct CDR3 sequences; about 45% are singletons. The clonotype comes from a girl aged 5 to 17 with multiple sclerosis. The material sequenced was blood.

The CDR3 DNA reads TGTGCCACCAGTGATTACGGACTGACTGTTCAAGATACGCAGTATTTT. It specifies CATSDYGLTVQDTQYF. The rearrangement joins TRBV24-1 to TRBJ2-3, with D possibly TRBD2 on 5 matching bases. This CDR3 spans 16 amino acids. Trimming stripped 2 bases from V and 5 bases from J, with 16 bases between. Looked up from germline, CDR1 is KGHDR and CDR2 is SFDVKD.